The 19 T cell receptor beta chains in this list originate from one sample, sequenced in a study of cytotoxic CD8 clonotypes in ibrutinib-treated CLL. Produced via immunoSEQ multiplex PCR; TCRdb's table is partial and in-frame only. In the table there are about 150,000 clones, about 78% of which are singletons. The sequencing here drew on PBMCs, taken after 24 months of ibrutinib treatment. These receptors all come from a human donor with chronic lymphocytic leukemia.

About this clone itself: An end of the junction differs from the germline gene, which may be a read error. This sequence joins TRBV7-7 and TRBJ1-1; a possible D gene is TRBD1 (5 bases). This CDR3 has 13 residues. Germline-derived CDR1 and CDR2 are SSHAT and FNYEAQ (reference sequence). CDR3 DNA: TGTGCTAGCAGCTTAACCCAGGGCACTGAAGCTTTCTTT. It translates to CASSLTQGTEAFF.

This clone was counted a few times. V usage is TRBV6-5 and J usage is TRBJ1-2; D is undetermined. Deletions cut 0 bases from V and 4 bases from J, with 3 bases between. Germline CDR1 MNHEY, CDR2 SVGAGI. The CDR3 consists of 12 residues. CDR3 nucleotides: TGTGCCAGCAGTTACTCGGGCTATGGCTACACCTTC. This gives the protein CASSYSGYGYTF.

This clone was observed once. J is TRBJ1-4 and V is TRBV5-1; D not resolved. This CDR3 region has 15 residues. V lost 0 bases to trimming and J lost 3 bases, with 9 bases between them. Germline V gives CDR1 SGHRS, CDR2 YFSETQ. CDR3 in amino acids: CASSLAEGANEKLFF. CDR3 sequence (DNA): TGCGCCAGCAGCTTGGCCGAGGGAGCTAATGAAAAACTGTTTTTT.

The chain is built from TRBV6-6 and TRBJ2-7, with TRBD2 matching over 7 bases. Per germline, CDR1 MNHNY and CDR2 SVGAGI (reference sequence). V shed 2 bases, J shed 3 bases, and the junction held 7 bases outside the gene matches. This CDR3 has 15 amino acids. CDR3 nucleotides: TGTGCCAGCAGTTACGGGGACTATTCCCTCTACGAGCAGTACTTC. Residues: CASSYGDYSLYEQYF.

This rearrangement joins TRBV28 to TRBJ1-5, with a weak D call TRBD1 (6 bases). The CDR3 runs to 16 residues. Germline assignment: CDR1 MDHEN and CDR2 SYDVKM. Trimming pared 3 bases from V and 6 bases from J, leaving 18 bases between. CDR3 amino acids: CASSFQTGWDRQPQHF. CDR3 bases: TGTGCCAGCAGTTTTCAGACAGGCTGGGACCGTCAGCCCCAGCATTTT.

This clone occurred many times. CDR3 DNA sequence: TGTGCCAGTAGGGACAGGCCCTTGGGCACTGAAGCTTTCTTT. Its protein product is CASRDRPLGTEAFF. V gene TRBV19 combines with J gene TRBJ1-1; 7 bases are shared with TRBD1. From germline, CDR1 is LNHDA and CDR2 SQIVND (reference sequence). The V and J ends lost 6 bases and 4 bases, in that order; junction bases with no gene match: 8. This CDR3 spans 14 amino acids.

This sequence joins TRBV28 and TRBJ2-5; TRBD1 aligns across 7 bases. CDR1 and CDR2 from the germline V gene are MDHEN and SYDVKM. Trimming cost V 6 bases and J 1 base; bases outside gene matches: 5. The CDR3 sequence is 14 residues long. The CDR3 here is CASRHHRGQETQYF. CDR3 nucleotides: TGTGCCAGCAGACACCACAGGGGCCAAGAGACCCAGTACTTC.

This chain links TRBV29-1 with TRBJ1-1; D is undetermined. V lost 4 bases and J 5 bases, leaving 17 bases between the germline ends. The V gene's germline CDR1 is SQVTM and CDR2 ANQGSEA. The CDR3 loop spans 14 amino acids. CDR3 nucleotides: TGCAGCGTTGTTTTCGGACCGGGAACAACTGAAGCTTTCTTT. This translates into CSVVFGPGTTEAFF.

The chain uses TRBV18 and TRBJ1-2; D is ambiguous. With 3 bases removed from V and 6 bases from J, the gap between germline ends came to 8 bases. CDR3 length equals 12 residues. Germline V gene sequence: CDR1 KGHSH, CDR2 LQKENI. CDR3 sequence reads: CASSPTQDGYTF. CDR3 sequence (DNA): TGTGCCAGCTCACCTACCCAGGATGGCTACACCTTC.

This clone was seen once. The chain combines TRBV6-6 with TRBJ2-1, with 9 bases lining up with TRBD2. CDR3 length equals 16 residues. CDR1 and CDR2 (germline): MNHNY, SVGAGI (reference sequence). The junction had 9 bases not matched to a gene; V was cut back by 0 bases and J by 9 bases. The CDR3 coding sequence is TGTGCCAGCAGTTACTCCCGCGGGGGGGCCGCTAGTGAGCAGTTCTTC. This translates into CASSYSRGGAASEQFF.

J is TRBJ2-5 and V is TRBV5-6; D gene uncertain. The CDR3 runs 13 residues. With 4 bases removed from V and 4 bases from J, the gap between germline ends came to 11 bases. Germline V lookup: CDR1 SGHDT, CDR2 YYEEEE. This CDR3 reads CASSRTALETQYF. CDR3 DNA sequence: TGTGCCAGCAGCCGAACCGCCCTAGAGACCCAGTACTTC.

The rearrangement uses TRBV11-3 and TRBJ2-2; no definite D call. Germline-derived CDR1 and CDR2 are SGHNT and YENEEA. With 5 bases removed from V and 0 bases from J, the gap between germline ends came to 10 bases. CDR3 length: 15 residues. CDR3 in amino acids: CASSPHPSNTGELFF. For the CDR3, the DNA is TGTGCCAGCAGCCCCCATCCCTCGAACACCGGGGAGCTGTTTTTT.

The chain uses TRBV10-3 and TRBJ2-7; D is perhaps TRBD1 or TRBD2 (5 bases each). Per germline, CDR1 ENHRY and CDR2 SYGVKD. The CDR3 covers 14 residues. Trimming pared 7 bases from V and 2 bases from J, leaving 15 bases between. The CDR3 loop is CAITIGQGPYEQYF. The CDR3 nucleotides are TGTGCCATCACGATCGGGCAGGGACCCTACGAGCAGTACTTC.

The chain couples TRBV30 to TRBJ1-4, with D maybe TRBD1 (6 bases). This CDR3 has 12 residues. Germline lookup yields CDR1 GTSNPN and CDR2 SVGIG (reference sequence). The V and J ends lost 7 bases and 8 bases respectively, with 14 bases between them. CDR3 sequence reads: CASRGEAEKLFF. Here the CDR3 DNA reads TGTGCCTCAAGGGGGGAGGCCGAAAAACTGTTTTTT.

The CDR3 spells CASSPGTYTGELFF. The DNA of the CDR3 is TGTGCCAGCAGCCCCGGGACCTACACCGGGGAGCTGTTTTTT. This sequence joins TRBV7-9 and TRBJ2-2; D is possibly TRBD1 or TRBD2 (5 bases each). Trimming removed 5 bases from V and 3 bases from J, with 10 bases in between. This CDR3 is built from 14 residues. Germline V gene data show CDR1 as SEHNR and CDR2 as FQNEAQ (reference sequence).

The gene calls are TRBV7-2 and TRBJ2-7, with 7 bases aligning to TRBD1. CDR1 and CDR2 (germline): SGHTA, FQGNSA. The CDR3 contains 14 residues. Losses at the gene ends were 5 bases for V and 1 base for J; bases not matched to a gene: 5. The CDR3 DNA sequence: TGTGCCAGCAGCCCGAAGACAGGGTCCTACGAGCAGTACTTC. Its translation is CASSPKTGSYEQYF.

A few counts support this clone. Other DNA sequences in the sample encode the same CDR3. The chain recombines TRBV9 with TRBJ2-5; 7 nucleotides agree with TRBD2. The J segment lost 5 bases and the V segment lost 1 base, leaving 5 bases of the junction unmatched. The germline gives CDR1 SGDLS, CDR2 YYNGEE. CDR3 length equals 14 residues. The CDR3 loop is CASSVTPGGETQYF. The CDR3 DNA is TGTGCCAGCAGCGTAACCCCCGGGGGGGAGACCCAGTACTTC.

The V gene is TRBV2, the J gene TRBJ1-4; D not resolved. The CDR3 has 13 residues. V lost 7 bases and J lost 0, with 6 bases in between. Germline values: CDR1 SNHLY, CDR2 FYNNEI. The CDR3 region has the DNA TGTGCCAGCATAGCAGCAACTAATGAAAAACTGTTTTTT. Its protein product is CASIAATNEKLFF.

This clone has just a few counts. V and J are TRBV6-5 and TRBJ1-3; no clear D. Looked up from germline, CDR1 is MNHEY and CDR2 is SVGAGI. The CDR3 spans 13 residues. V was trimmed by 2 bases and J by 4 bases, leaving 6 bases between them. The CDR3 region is CASSYRLGNTIYF. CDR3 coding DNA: TGTGCCAGCAGTTACAGACTCGGAAACACCATATATTTT.